Presented here are 26 T cell receptor beta chains from one specimen sequenced in a study of cytomegalovirus exposure and HLA in healthy donors. PCR used 60 Vbeta primers and 13 Jbeta primers. Clones were read by immunoSEQ multiplex PCR, and TCRdb kept only the in-frame ones, dropping some. The table lists about 120,000 clones, approximately 80% of them singletons. What was sequenced was PBMCs. The receptor set was obtained from a man aged 25-45 years in good health and CMV-seropositive.

The chain recombines TRBV10-3 with TRBJ2-5; a weak D match, TRBD1 (6 bases). Per the germline V gene, CDR1 is ENHRY and CDR2 is SYGVKD. The CDR3 consists of 14 residues. V was pared by 7 bases and J by 2 bases, with 14 bases between. CDR3 amino acids: CAITAGRGQETQYF. DNA of the CDR3: TGTGCCATCACCGCCGGCAGGGGACAAGAGACCCAGTACTTC.

This sequence joins TRBV11-1 and TRBJ2-1, with TRBD1 matching 7 bases. The length of the CDR3 is 14 residues. Trimming at V came to 7 bases and at J to 3 bases, leaving 6 bases not matched to a gene. Germline V gene lookup returns CDR1 SGHAT and CDR2 FQDESV (reference sequence). As DNA, the CDR3 is TGTGCCAGCATCGATAACAGGGGCTACAATGAGCAGTTCTTC. Protein product: CASIDNRGYNEQFF.

The CDR3 DNA sequence: TGCGCCAGCAGCCAAGAACAGGGGGTCAGCTCCTACGAGCAGTACTTC. Protein sequence: CASSQEQGVSSYEQYF. The rearrangement uses TRBV4-1 and TRBJ2-7, with 8 nucleotides matching TRBD1. This CDR3 contains 16 residues. Per the germline V gene, CDR1 is MGHRA and CDR2 is YSYEKL. J lost 0 bases, V lost 0 bases, and 4 bases had no gene match.

About this clone itself: Other nucleotide sequences from this sample produce the same CDR3. The genes are TRBV7-8 and TRBJ2-3; maybe TRBD2 (7 bases). Germline V gene data show CDR1 as SGHVS and CDR2 as FQNEAQ. V was cut by 0 bases and J by 3 bases, with 10 bases left in between. There are 15 residues in the CDR3. The CDR3 loop reads CASSLAGGPTDTQYF. DNA for the CDR3: TGTGCCAGCAGCTTAGCGGGGGGGCCGACAGATACGCAGTATTTT.

Regarding this clone: Germline and junction disagree at one end, which may indicate a read error. The chain links TRBV7-9 to TRBJ2-7, with 7 positions matching TRBD2. The CDR3 sequence is 12 residues long. Germline CDR1 SEHNR, CDR2 FQNEAQ (reference sequence). The CDR3 region is CASSPRDYEQHF. CDR3 sequence (DNA): TGTGCCAGCAGCCCCAGGGACTACGAGCAGCACTTC.

The CDR3 is CASSLVASGVTDTQYF. The CDR3, as DNA: TGTGCCAGCAGCTTAGTCGCTAGCGGGGTCACAGATACGCAGTATTTT. The genes are TRBV7-8 and TRBJ2-3, with 9 bases that match TRBD2. Germline trimming cut 1 base from V and 2 bases from J; bases unmatched to any gene: 4. CDR3 length: 16 residues. CDR1 SGHVS and CDR2 FQNEAQ come from the germline V gene.

This clone was counted a few times. The rearrangement joins TRBV18 to TRBJ1-1, with no clear D. Per the germline V gene, CDR1 is KGHSH and CDR2 is LQKENI. CDR3 length: 14 amino acids. Trimming removed 1 base from V and 0 bases from J, with 6 bases in between. The CDR3 region is CASSPLSMNTEAFF. The CDR3 DNA follows: TGTGCCAGCTCACCACTTTCCATGAACACTGAAGCTTTCTTT.

V is TRBV7-9 and J is TRBJ2-5; TRBD1 aligns across 7 bases. The assigned J gene may be wrong: the sequence end matches TRBJ2-7 better. Looked up from germline, CDR1 is SEHNR and CDR2 is FQNEAQ (reference sequence). This CDR3 comprises 18 residues. The CDR3 DNA is TGTGCCAGCAGCGGGCCCGGGACAGCCAACGGGATCTCCTACGAGCAGTACTTC. The encoded protein is CASSGPGTANGISYEQYF.

This clone was seen once. The chain uses TRBV2 and TRBJ1-2; unclear D gene. The CDR3 contains 14 residues. Germline V gene sequence: CDR1 SNHLY, CDR2 FYNNEI. Trimming removed 2 bases at V and 2 bases at J, with 9 bases between. The CDR3 protein is CASSEPPVNYGYTF. CDR3 nucleotides: TGTGCCAGCAGTGAACCGCCAGTAAACTATGGCTACACCTTC.

The chain joins TRBV9 to TRBJ2-3; tentative D call: TRBD2 (7 bases). The V gene's germline CDR1 is SGDLS and CDR2 YYNGEE. The ends were cut back, 2 bases at V and 2 bases at J, with 18 bases in the middle. The CDR3 runs to 17 residues. CDR3 sequence reads: CASSVLEGGILTDTQYF. CDR3 DNA: TGTGCCAGCAGCGTTCTGGAGGGGGGGATTCTCACAGATACGCAGTATTTT.

The rearrangement links TRBV10-1 to TRBJ1-2, with 8 bases fitting TRBD1. The CDR3 consists of 13 residues. Germline V CDR1 and CDR2: WNHNN, SYGVQD (reference sequence). The trim removed 6 bases at V and 3 bases at J, leaving 3 bases unmatched. The CDR3 loop reads CASSPGGDYGYTF. The CDR3, as DNA: TGCGCCAGCAGCCCAGGGGGCGACTATGGCTACACCTTC.

This chain links TRBV19 with TRBJ2-2; possibly TRBD2 for D (6 bases). Germline V gene lookup returns CDR1 LNHDA and CDR2 SQIVND (reference sequence). Trimming pared 2 bases from V and 7 bases from J, leaving 8 bases between. The CDR3 is made up of 13 amino acids. CDR3 in amino acids: CASSIRSGGELFF. CDR3 bases: TGTGCCAGTAGTATACGTAGCGGCGGGGAGCTGTTTTTT.

This chain connects TRBV30 to TRBJ1-4, with D hard to call. V was trimmed by 0 bases and J by 12 bases, leaving 8 bases between them. The germline CDR1 and CDR2 sequences are GTSNPN and SVGIG (reference sequence). This CDR3 spans 11 amino acids. The CDR3 here is CAWSVALQLFF. The CDR3 DNA sequence: TGTGCCTGGAGTGTTGCGTTACAACTGTTTTTT.

The chain carries TRBV9 and TRBJ1-2, with D perhaps TRBD1 (5 bases). The germline V and J ends were trimmed by 0 bases and 2 bases, with 11 bases remaining between them. Germline V CDR1 and CDR2: SGDLS, YYNGEE. CDR3 length equals 15 residues. CDR3 region: CASSVVTALNYGYTF. In DNA form, the CDR3 reads TGTGCCAGCAGCGTAGTGACAGCATTGAACTATGGCTACACCTTC.

This clone was observed a handful of times. The chain is built from TRBV12-5 and TRBJ1-6; the match to TRBD1 covers 9 bases. This CDR3 region has 16 residues. CDR1 and CDR2 from the germline V gene are LGHNT and FRNRAP. V lost 5 bases to trimming and J lost 10 bases; unmatched junction nucleotides: 12. This CDR3 is CASGAPGTGLSSPLHF. The CDR3 DNA reads as TGTGCTAGTGGTGCTCCCGGGACAGGGTTAAGCTCACCCCTCCACTTT.

The gene calls are TRBV5-1 and TRBJ2-3, with 7 bases that match TRBD1. V dropped 9 bases and J dropped 3; count of bases not matched to a gene: 13. The CDR3 runs 15 residues. CDR1 SGHRS and CDR2 YFSETQ come from the germline V gene. The CDR3 here is CATMATGVRTDTQYF. In DNA form, the CDR3 reads TGCGCCACCATGGCCACAGGGGTTCGGACAGATACGCAGTATTTT.

This sequence joins TRBV10-3 and TRBJ2-6; 7 bases are shared with TRBD1. Germline values: CDR1 ENHRY, CDR2 SYGVKD. V shed 6 bases, J shed 2 bases, and the junction held 4 bases outside the gene matches. The CDR3 consists of 15 residues. The CDR3 nucleotides are TGTGCCATCAGCCTGACAGGGCCTGGGGCCAACGTCCTGACTTTC. It specifies CAISLTGPGANVLTF.

The chain is built from TRBV12-2 and TRBJ2-5; TRBD2, the D gene given by the table, was not confirmed from the DNA. TRBV12-2 is marked as a pseudogene. The CDR3 length is 16 residues. In nucleotides, the CDR3 is TGTGCAAGTCGCCCCCACGAGCGGGGCGCGAGAGAGACCCAGTACTTC. Its translation is CASRPHERGARETQYF.

As for this clone: Sequence at one end of the junction differs from germline and may be a read error. This chain uses TRBV7-9 with TRBJ1-4; D might be TRBD1 (5 bases). There are 16 residues in the CDR3. CDR1 and CDR2 (germline): SEHNR, FQNEAQ (reference sequence). CDR3 loop: CSSSLTGSATNEKLFF. DNA for the CDR3: TGTTCCAGCAGCTTAACAGGCAGCGCAACTAATGAAAAACTGTTTTTT.

V is TRBV7-9 and J is TRBJ1-1, with 8 bases matching TRBD1. Germline V CDR1 and CDR2: SEHNR, FQNEAQ (reference sequence). CDR3 length: 14 residues. The V and J ends lost 5 bases and 6 bases, in that order; junction bases with no gene match: 8. The CDR3 sequence is CASSPRDRSAEAFF. The CDR3 DNA reads TGTGCCAGCAGCCCAAGGGACAGGTCCGCTGAAGCTTTCTTT.

J is TRBJ2-3 and V is TRBV12-5; D possibly corresponds to TRBD2 (6 bases). Germline-derived CDR1 and CDR2 are LGHNT and FRNRAP. This CDR3 is built from 18 residues. Trimming removed 4 bases at V and 0 bases at J, with 20 bases between. CDR3 nucleotide sequence: TGTGCTAGTGGTTCGCATCCCCCGACTAGTGCTAGCACAGATACGCAGTATTTT. Its protein is CASGSHPPTSASTDTQYF.

The chain combines TRBV20-1 with TRBJ1-2, with D possibly matching TRBD1 (6 bases). The germline V and J ends were trimmed by 0 bases and 11 bases, with 7 bases remaining between them. The CDR3 has 10 amino acids. Germline V lookup: CDR1 DFQATT, CDR2 SNEGSKA (reference sequence). CDR3 bases: TGCAGTGCTAGAGATCAGGGGTACACCTTC. Translation: CSARDQGYTF.

This chain links TRBV30 with TRBJ1-1; the D gene is possibly TRBD1 (5 bases). The CDR3 spans 17 residues. Trimming pared 0 bases from V and 3 bases from J, leaving 20 bases between. Per the germline V gene, CDR1 is GTSNPN and CDR2 is SVGIG (reference sequence). The CDR3 nucleotides are TGTGCCTGGAGTGTCCCCGGGGGGTTTAGGGAGGACACTGAAGCTTTCTTT. Its translation is CAWSVPGGFREDTEAFF.

This clone was seen a few times. V usage is TRBV9 and J usage is TRBJ2-5; TRBD2 agrees at 8 bases. The CDR3 is made up of 14 amino acids. Unmatched junction bases numbered 4, after V lost 3 bases and J lost 3 bases. CDR1 is SGDLS, CDR2 YYNGEE, per germline. CDR3 loop: CASSGGLVEETQYF. CDR3 bases: TGTGCCAGCAGCGGGGGACTAGTCGAAGAGACCCAGTACTTC.

The chain couples TRBV30 to TRBJ1-3; D is possibly TRBD1 (5 bases). The length of the CDR3 is 15 residues. V gave up 0 bases and J gave up 3 bases, with 12 bases separating them. The germline gives CDR1 GTSNPN, CDR2 SVGIG (reference sequence). CDR3 sequence reads: CAWSVRGSDGNTIYF. CDR3 nucleotide sequence: TGTGCCTGGAGTGTACGGGGGAGTGATGGAAACACCATATATTTT.

The chain carries TRBV9 and TRBJ1-1; D not certain. This CDR3 has 14 amino acids. Germline assignment: CDR1 SGDLS and CDR2 YYNGEE. V was shortened by 4 bases and J by 1 base, with 11 bases between the two germline ends. The CDR3 DNA follows: TGTGCCAGCAGCACAGACGTTGCGAACACTGAAGCTTTCTTT. Its translation: CASSTDVANTEAFF.